The text below deals with one TCR beta chain. Clones were read by immunoSEQ multiplex PCR, and TCRdb kept only the in-frame ones, dropping some. The sample holds 50,000 to 60,000 clones; less than 90% are singletons and the top ten take approximately 0.4%. CDR3 size: 14 residues. The ends lost 10 bases at V and 4 bases at J; junction bases unmatched: 11. From germline, CDR1 is MRHNA and CDR2 SNTAGT. This sample is drawn from a study of T cell changes during pregnancy in multiple sclerosis. This clonotype was obtained from a female donor with multiple sclerosis, enrolled in a pregnancy study. The sample here was CD4+ T cells from peripheral blood mononuclear cells, taken in the third trimester of pregnancy. The rearrangement joins TRBV6-4 to TRBJ1-2; the match to TRBD1 covers 8 bases. The CDR3 here is CANPDRASSYGYTF. The CDR3 DNA sequence: TGTGCCAACCCGGACAGGGCCTCTTCCTATGGCTACACCTTC.